These 27 T cell receptor beta chains were sequenced from one sample in a study of cytomegalovirus exposure and HLA in healthy donors. It was with 60 Vbeta and 13 Jbeta primers that the PCR ran. TCRdb keeps only in-frame clones here, not all; method: immunoSEQ multiplex PCR. Its clone listing holds under 150,000 clones. The sequenced sample consisted of PBMCs. The source is a man aged 35 to 55 in good health and CMV-seronegative.

The chain recombines TRBV11-1 with TRBJ1-1; D gene uncertain. V lost 5 bases, J lost 3 bases, and 16 bases lay in between. CDR3 size: 15 residues. The V gene's germline CDR1 is SGHAT and CDR2 FQDESV (reference sequence). CDR3 DNA: TGTGCCAGCAGCCGGGCTGAGGGCAGGTACACTGAAGCTTTCTTT. It encodes CASSRAEGRYTEAFF. Full variable domain (missing parts from reference TRBV11-1 and TRBJ1-1): EAEVAQSPRYKITEKSQAVAFWCDPISGHATLYWYRQILGQGPELLVQFQDESVVDDSQLPKDRFSAERLKGVDSTLKIQPAELGDSAMYLCASSRAEGRYTEAFFGQGTRLTVV.

The chain has TRBV7-9 and TRBJ1-4; 7 bases align to TRBD1. This CDR3 is 16 amino acids long. Losses at the gene ends were 5 bases for V and 4 bases for J; bases not matched to a gene: 10. CDR1 is SEHNR and CDR2 is FQNEAQ in the germline V gene (reference sequence). The CDR3 DNA reads TGTGCCAGCAGCACCGTGGACAGGCTTTATAATGAAAAACTGTTTTTT. This sequence encodes CASSTVDRLYNEKLFF.

The chain carries TRBV9 and TRBJ2-1, with 7 bases that match TRBD1. V lost 3 bases to trimming and J lost 4 bases; unmatched junction nucleotides: 10. CDR3 size: 16 residues. From germline, CDR1 is SGDLS and CDR2 YYNGEE. The CDR3 loop reads CASSAPTGTVYNEQFF. The CDR3 bases are TGTGCCAGCAGCGCGCCTACCGGGACAGTATACAATGAGCAGTTCTTC.

The chain is built from TRBV19 and TRBJ1-1, with D possibly being TRBD1 (6 bases). This CDR3 is built from 18 residues. Trimming shortened V by 3 bases and J by 10 bases, and 30 bases separated the two germline ends. Germline V gives CDR1 LNHDA, CDR2 SQIVND (reference sequence). The CDR3 region is CASSIRRTEDFRISGAFF. CDR3 nucleotides: TGTGCCAGTAGTATTAGAAGGACAGAAGATTTCAGGATTAGTGGAGCTTTCTTT.

The V gene is TRBV7-2, the J gene TRBJ2-7; D may be TRBD2 (6 bases). The CDR3 loop spans 14 amino acids. The germline V and J ends were trimmed by 0 bases and 4 bases, with 10 bases remaining between them. Germline lookup yields CDR1 SGHTA and CDR2 FQGNSA. In DNA form, the CDR3 reads TGTGCCAGCAGCTTAGCGGGGGGACGTTACGAGCAGTACTTC. This codes for CASSLAGGRYEQYF.

CDR3 nucleotide sequence: TGTGCCAGCAGCTTTAGCGGGGGGATACGTGCTGGTGAGCAGTTCTTC. Residues: CASSFSGGIRAGEQFF. The V and J genes are TRBV7-2 and TRBJ2-1; 10 bases agree with TRBD2. Germline V gene sequence: CDR1 SGHTA, CDR2 FQGNSA. J gave up 9 bases and V 3 bases, and 11 bases lay outside the gene matches. The CDR3 extends over 16 amino acids. The entire variable domain, with the rest obtained from reference TRBV7-2 and TRBJ2-1, is as follows: GAGVSQSPSNKVTEKGKDVELRCDPISGHTALYWYRQSLGQGLEFLIYFQGNSAPDKSGLPSDRFSAERTGGSVSTLTIQRTQQEDSAVYLCASSFSGGIRAGEQFFGPGTRLTVL.

The chain couples TRBV29-1 to TRBJ2-4; D perhaps matches TRBD1 (5 bases). The CDR3 has 13 residues. The germline V gene encodes CDR1 SQVTM and CDR2 ANQGSEA. V gave up 5 bases and J gave up 1 base, with 9 bases separating them. The CDR3 loop reads CSVKGLAKNIQYF. The DNA for the CDR3 is TGCAGCGTTAAGGGGTTGGCCAAAAACATTCAGTACTTC.

CDR3 amino acids: CASSPRSLDPNSPLHF. The CDR3 DNA reads TGCGCCAGCAGCCCTCGGAGCCTAGATCCAAATTCACCCCTCCACTTT. This chain connects TRBV4-3 to TRBJ1-6; D is unresolved. Between the trimmed V and J ends, which lost 4 bases and 7 bases, there was a span of 17 bases. Per germline, CDR1 LGHNA and CDR2 YSLEER. The CDR3 has 16 amino acids.

V usage is TRBV7-2 and J usage is TRBJ2-5, with 7 bases matching TRBD1. Losses at the gene ends were 0 bases for V and 0 bases for J; bases not matched to a gene: 1. The CDR3 loop spans 15 amino acids. Germline values: CDR1 SGHTA, CDR2 FQGNSA. The CDR3 is CASSLAGTDQETQYF. The CDR3 DNA reads as TGTGCCAGCAGCTTAGCGGGGACAGACCAAGAGACCCAGTACTTC. Looking up the rest from reference TRBV7-2 and TRBJ2-5 gives the full variable domain: GAGVSQSPSNKVTEKGKDVELRCDPISGHTALYWYRQSLGQGLEFLIYFQGNSAPDKSGLPSDRFSAERTGGSVSTLTIQRTQQEDSAVYLCASSLAGTDQETQYFGPGTRLLVL.

V gene TRBV19 combines with J gene TRBJ2-2, with D possibly TRBD2 on 6 matching bases. The CDR3 has 16 residues. CDR1 and CDR2 (germline): LNHDA, SQIVND (reference sequence). V gave up 7 bases and J gave up 0 bases, with 15 bases separating them. The chain's CDR3 is CASKSFGGANTGELFF. DNA for the CDR3: TGTGCCAGTAAGAGCTTCGGGGGAGCGAACACCGGGGAGCTGTTTTTT.

The chain combines TRBV25-1 with TRBJ1-3, with D unresolved. With 2 bases removed from V and 4 bases from J, the gap between germline ends came to 9 bases. This CDR3 contains 14 residues. The germline CDR1 and CDR2 sequences are MGHDK and SYGVNS. The CDR3 region is CASSEARKGNTIYF. CDR3 in DNA: TGTGCCAGCAGTGAAGCCAGGAAAGGAAACACCATATATTTT.

The chain couples TRBV28 to TRBJ1-2; D unclear. V lost 6 bases, J lost 10 bases, and 24 bases lay in between. Germline-derived CDR1 and CDR2 are MDHEN and SYDVKM. CDR3 length equals 15 residues. The CDR3 sequence is CASSTRPFPLVAYTF. CDR3 in DNA: TGTGCCAGCAGCACTAGGCCGTTTCCACTAGTGGCCTACACCTTC.

This CDR3 reads CASSLEGGYPDTQYF. DNA of the CDR3: TGCGCCAGCAGCTTGGAGGGGGGGTACCCCGATACGCAGTATTTT. The chain couples TRBV5-1 to TRBJ2-3, with a possible D match to TRBD2 (7 bases). Between the trimmed V and J ends, which lost 0 bases and 6 bases, there was a span of 14 bases. The CDR3 runs 15 residues. CDR1 and CDR2 (germline): SGHRS, YFSETQ.

The chain is built from TRBV5-1 and TRBJ2-7, with 9 bases lining up with TRBD2. CDR3 length: 14 amino acids. V gave up 4 bases and J gave up 2 bases; unmatched junction bases: 4. Looked up from germline, CDR1 is SGHRS and CDR2 is YFSETQ. The CDR3 DNA is TGCGCCAGCAGCCTTAGCGGGGGAGCCTACGAGCAGTACTTC. Its translation: CASSLSGGAYEQYF.

J is TRBJ2-1 and V is TRBV11-3, with 12 bases aligning to TRBD2. Unmatched junction bases numbered 11, after V lost 5 bases and J lost 9 bases. CDR3 length equals 16 residues. Germline V gives CDR1 SGHNT, CDR2 YENEEA. The CDR3 DNA follows: TGTGCCAGCAGCCTACAGCTAGCGGGGGGGCCTGGTGAGCAGTTCTTC. Translation gives CASSLQLAGGPGEQFF.

The chain employs TRBV18 and TRBJ1-2; 10 bases map to TRBD1. From germline, CDR1 is KGHSH and CDR2 LQKENI. The CDR3 runs 15 residues. V was clipped by 3 bases and J by 4 bases; unmatched bases: 5. The CDR3 bases are TGTGCCAGCTCACCCGGGACAGGGGATAGCTATGGCTACACCTTC. It codes for CASSPGTGDSYGYTF.

The CDR3 coding sequence is TGTGCCAGCAGTGAGCGTGTGGCGGCGGAGACCCAGTACTTC. This sequence encodes CASSERVAAETQYF. V and J are TRBV25-1 and TRBJ2-5, with D uncertain. The CDR3 consists of 14 residues. The V end lost 3 bases, the J end lost 5 bases, and 13 bases lay between the germline ends. Germline V gene lookup returns CDR1 MGHDK and CDR2 SYGVNS.

The V and J genes are TRBV5-6 and TRBJ2-2, with 7 bases that match TRBD1. V shed 4 bases, J shed 7 bases, and the junction held 10 bases outside the gene matches. Looked up from germline, CDR1 is SGHDT and CDR2 is YYEEEE. This CDR3 has 15 residues. The CDR3 spells CASSPGTVAGGELFF. CDR3 coding DNA: TGTGCCAGCAGCCCCGGGACAGTCGCAGGCGGGGAGCTGTTTTTT.

The rearrangement joins TRBV4-3 to TRBJ1-6; 7 bases match TRBD1. This CDR3 has 17 residues. After removal of 1 base from V and 3 bases from J, the junction contained 6 bases not matched to a gene. Germline V gene lookup returns CDR1 LGHNA and CDR2 YSLEER. CDR3 region: CASSQAQGGVYNSPLHF. The CDR3 coding sequence is TGCGCCAGCAGCCAAGCCCAGGGGGGAGTCTATAATTCACCCCTCCACTTT.

The chain carries TRBV6-6 and TRBJ1-1; D gene ambiguous. The CDR3 is 14 residues long. Germline V gives CDR1 MNHNY, CDR2 SVGAGI (reference sequence). With 7 bases removed from V and 4 bases from J, the gap between germline ends came to 16 bases. The CDR3 region has the DNA TGTGCCAGCAACCCCATGGAGGGAGTCACTGAAGCTTTCTTT. The encoded protein is CASNPMEGVTEAFF.

The gene calls are TRBV14 and TRBJ1-2; 7 bases fit TRBD1. The germline gives CDR1 SGHDN, CDR2 FVKESK. The CDR3 spans 16 residues. J was trimmed by 2 bases and V by 0 bases; bases with no gene match: 6. The CDR3 reads CASSQDVGGLNYGYTF. Written as DNA, the CDR3 is TGTGCCAGCAGCCAAGATGTAGGGGGCCTAAACTATGGCTACACCTTC.

V usage is TRBV4-1 and J usage is TRBJ2-7, with 12 bases lining up with TRBD2. Germline CDR1 MGHRA, CDR2 YSYEKL. V lost 4 bases, J lost 3 bases, and 1 base stayed unmatched. This CDR3 is 14 amino acids long. The CDR3 DNA reads TGCGCCAGCAGCCCGGGACTAGCGGGCTACGAGCAGTACTTC. It yields the protein CASSPGLAGYEQYF.

The V call is TRBV28, the J call TRBJ2-3; D remains unclear. V was cut by 6 bases and J by 6 bases, with 7 bases left in between. There are 11 residues in the CDR3. Looked up from germline, CDR1 is MDHEN and CDR2 is SYDVKM. In nucleotides, the CDR3 is TGTGCCAGCAGCCCTTTGGATACGCAGTATTTT. It encodes CASSPLDTQYF.

The chain joins TRBV18 to TRBJ2-3, with 9 bases aligning to TRBD1. V was clipped by 1 base and J by 5 bases; unmatched bases: 4. The CDR3 has 15 residues. Germline V gives CDR1 KGHSH, CDR2 LQKENI. This chain's CDR3 is CASSPRGQGGDTQYF. The CDR3 bases are TGTGCCAGCTCACCACGGGGACAGGGCGGAGATACGCAGTATTTT.

The chain is built from TRBV5-1 and TRBJ2-3; perhaps TRBD1 as D (5 bases). V was pared by 4 bases and J by 0 bases, with 15 bases between. CDR1 and CDR2 from the germline V gene are SGHRS and YFSETQ. The CDR3 totals 16 residues. The CDR3 DNA is TGCGCCAGCAGCGAACGACAGAGCACTAGCACAGATACGCAGTATTTT. Translated: CASSERQSTSTDTQYF.

The chain has TRBV6-6 and TRBJ1-5, with D possibly TRBD1 on 6 matching bases. The V end was cut by 6 bases, the J end by 1 base, with 10 bases between. The CDR3 extends over 14 amino acids. Germline V CDR1 and CDR2: MNHNY, SVGAGI (reference sequence). Here the CDR3 reads CASRGQSSNQPQHF. The CDR3 DNA follows: TGTGCCAGCAGAGGACAGTCGAGCAATCAGCCCCAGCATTTT.

The J gene is TRBJ2-3, the V gene TRBV25-1; weak D call: TRBD2 (5 bases). V lost 4 bases, J lost 2 bases, and 13 bases lay in between. Germline lookup yields CDR1 MGHDK and CDR2 SYGVNS. The CDR3 spans 15 residues. The chain's CDR3 is CASSGATGYTDTQYF. CDR3 DNA: TGTGCCAGCAGTGGGGCGACGGGGTACACAGATACGCAGTATTTT.